These T cell receptor beta chains were read from a single sample in a study of OX40 agonist ivuxolimab in advanced cancers. TCRdb's table, derived via immunoSEQ multiplex PCR, lists solely in-frame clones and lacks some. The repertoire holds tens of thousands of clones, with 85% to 90% as singletons. This material consisted of CD4+ or CD8+ T cells sorted from blood, taken in a trial of the OX40 agonist ivuxolimab. Source of these receptors: an adult with an advanced solid tumor such as melanoma, head and neck, liver or kidney cancer. Both conserved end residues are part of each CDR3. Each record gives: V gene, clone size, D gene, J gene, CDR3 DNA, CDR3 protein. A D gene is named only where the DNA matches it firmly. Size tells how often a clone was seen (once, few, many) or the class of an expanded clone, and some rows leave it out.

TRBV5-6	NA	NA	TRBJ2-5	TGTGCCAGCAGCTTGAGGGAGGACCAGTACTTC	CASSLREDQYF
TRBV27	NA	NA	TRBJ1-6	TGTGCCAGCAGTTTTGGCAGGGATAATTCACCCCTCCACTTT	CASSFGRDNSPLHF
TRBV19	NA	TRBD2	TRBJ2-2	TGTGCCAGTAGTCGCCGGGCGGGAGGCCCCGGGGAGCTGTTTTTT	CASSRRAGGPGELFF
TRBV2	NA	TRBD1	TRBJ2-1	TGTGCCAGCATTCTAGGGACAGAACCCAATGAGCAGTTCTTC	CASILGTEPNEQFF
TRBV4-2	NA	NA	TRBJ2-4	TGTGCCAGCAGCCAAGGTCAGGGAGGAGGGGTAGCCAAAAACATTCAGTACTTC	CASSQGQGGGVAKNIQYF
TRBV11-1	NA	NA	TRBJ2-6	TGTGCCAGCAGCTTAGCCAAAGGCACTGGGGCCAACGTCCTGACTTTC	CASSLAKGTGANVLTF
TRBV28	NA	TRBD1	TRBJ2-7	TGTGCCAGCAGCACAGCCGGGACAGGATACCACGAGCAGTACTTC	CASSTAGTGYHEQYF
TRBV6-4	NA	NA	TRBJ2-2	TGTGCCAGCAGTGACTCGAGGGTTGCCGGGGAGCTGTTTTTT	CASSDSRVAGELFF
TRBV6-1	NA	NA	TRBJ2-7	TGTGCCAGCGGGGCTTACGAGCAGTACTTC	CASGAYEQYF
TRBV5-5	NA	NA	TRBJ2-1	TGTGCCAGCAGCTTAGTCGGTCGTGAGCAGTTCTTC	CASSLVGREQFF
TRBV6-5	NA	TRBD2	TRBJ2-1	TGTGCCAGCAGTTACCAGGTGGTAGCGGGAGGTGAGCAGTTCTTC	CASSYQVVAGGEQFF
TRBV5-1	NA	NA	TRBJ2-7	TGCGCCAGCAGCTGGGGGGCCAGGGATGTTTCGGAGCAGTACTTC	CASSWGARDVSEQYF
TRBV7-2	NA	NA	TRBJ1-5	TGTGCCAGCAGCTTAGCCAAGGACCATCCCCAGCATTTT	CASSLAKDHPQHF
TRBV28	NA	NA	TRBJ2-3	TGTGCCAGCAGGAGCACAGATACGCAGTATTTT	CASRSTDTQYF
TRBV28	NA	TRBD1	TRBJ1-2	TGTGCCAGCAGTTGGGACAGGGGAAGGAGGGGCTACACCTTC	CASSWDRGRRGYTF
TRBV7-2	NA	NA	TRBJ2-7	TGTGCCAGCAGTCGATTCGTCTACGAGCAGTACTTC	CASSRFVYEQYF
TRBV18	NA	TRBD1	TRBJ1-4	TGTGCCAGCTCACCAACTCCGACAGGGGGAGATGAAAAACTGTTTTTT	CASSPTPTGGDEKLFF
TRBV5-5	once	TRBD1	TRBJ1-2	TGTGCCAGCAGCCTCAAAGGGGGACAGGCCGCTAACTATGGCTACACCTTC	CASSLKGGQAANYGYTF
TRBV18	NA	TRBD1	TRBJ2-7	TGTGCCAGCTCGCTGTTCCTCGGAGTAGGGGACAGGGCAGACGAGCAGTACTTC	CASSLFLGVGDRADEQYF
TRBV6-5	NA	NA	TRBJ2-3	TGTGCCAGCAGCCGACAGGCATTCACAGATACGCAGTATTTT	CASSRQAFTDTQYF
TRBV18	NA	TRBD1	TRBJ2-3	TGTGCCAGCTCACCAAATTCTGGACAGGGTAATTTCCCGCAGTATTTT	CASSPNSGQGNFPQYF
TRBV28	NA	NA	TRBJ2-2	TGTGCCAGCAGTTTGGGGCTCGGGGAGCTGTTTTTT	CASSLGLGELFF
TRBV5-1	NA	NA	TRBJ2-1	TGCGCCAGCAGCATCGGGTCGAACGGGGGCAATGAGCAGTTCTTC	CASSIGSNGGNEQFF
TRBV7-9	NA	TRBD2	TRBJ2-1	TGTGCCAGCAGCTTAGAACCTAGCGGGCGGGGCCAGTTCTTC	CASSLEPSGRGQFF
TRBV28	NA	NA	TRBJ2-2	TGTGCCAGCAGTTTAAGCACCGGGGAGCTGTTTTTT	CASSLSTGELFF
TRBV5-1	NA	TRBD2	TRBJ2-7	TGCGCCAGCAGCCTCACTAGCGGGAGGTCCTACGAGCAGTACTTC	CASSLTSGRSYEQYF
TRBV7-2	NA	NA	TRBJ1-4	TGTGCCAGCAGCTTATATCCAGGGCCTAATGAAAAACTGTTTTTT	CASSLYPGPNEKLFF
TRBV18	few	NA	TRBJ2-2	TGTGCCAGCTCATCTCAGGGGTCCGGGGAGCTGTTTTTT	CASSSQGSGELFF
TRBV19	NA	NA	TRBJ2-7	TGTGCCAGTAGTATGGGGTCCCCCTTCGAGCAGTACTTC	CASSMGSPFEQYF
TRBV28	NA	NA	TRBJ2-1	TGTGCCAGCAGTTTAACAGGTTCCTACAATGAGCAGTTCTTC	CASSLTGSYNEQFF
TRBV6-1	NA	NA	TRBJ2-5	TGTGCCAGCATTCGAGACCGTCAAGAGACCCAGTACTTC	CASIRDRQETQYF
TRBV11-3	NA	TRBD1	TRBJ1-4	TGTGCCAGCAGCTTAGATGCGGACCTGGGACAGCTTAATGAAAAACTGTTTTTT	CASSLDADLGQLNEKLFF
TRBV7-6	once	NA	TRBJ2-5	TGTGCCAGCAGCTCCGTAACCTCGTCGGGGACCCAGTACTTC	CASSSVTSSGTQYF
TRBV5-8	NA	NA	TRBJ1-4	TGTGCCAGCAGCTTGGTACGAGAAAAACTGTTTTTT	CASSLVREKLFF
TRBV7-7	NA	TRBD1	TRBJ2-1	TGTGCCAGCAGCTTAGGTACAGGGGGAAATGAGCAGTTCTTC	CASSLGTGGNEQFF
TRBV29-1	NA	TRBD1	TRBJ2-1	TGCAGCGTCCCCAACTCCGGGACAGGCATCGGAAATGAGCAGTTCTTC	CSVPNSGTGIGNEQFF
TRBV5-1	NA	NA	TRBJ2-7	TGCGCCAGCAGCTTGGCTGGACAGCAGTACTTC	CASSLAGQQYF
TRBV4-2	NA	TRBD2	TRBJ2-7	TGTGCCAGCAGCCAGACTAGCGCTGGCCAGCAGTACTTC	CASSQTSAGQQYF
TRBV7-2	NA	NA	TRBJ1-6	TGTGCCAGCAGCTCGGACAGAAATAATTCACCCCTCCACTTT	CASSSDRNNSPLHF
TRBV19	few	NA	TRBJ2-7	TGTGCCAGTAGTATATCACACCGCCCCTCCTACGAGCAGTACTTC	CASSISHRPSYEQYF
TRBV7-8	NA	NA	TRBJ2-3	TGTGCCAGCAGCTTAGTACCGGGGGCGAGCACAGATACGCAGTATTTT	CASSLVPGASTDTQYF
TRBV7-9	NA	TRBD1	TRBJ2-1	TGTGCCAGCAGCTTCGTAGACAGGGACCTTGGGGATGAGCAGTTCTTC	CASSFVDRDLGDEQFF
TRBV19	NA	NA	TRBJ1-2	TGTGCCAGTAGTAATCTCTGGGAGAAATCCAACTATGGCTACACCTTC	CASSNLWEKSNYGYTF
TRBV5-1	NA	NA	TRBJ2-4	TGCGCCAGCAGCTTACTAAGTGGGACTAGGGGGCCGTACTTC	CASSLLSGTRGPYF
TRBV20-1	NA	NA	TRBJ1-2	TGCAGTGGACAAGGGAATGGCTACACCTTC	CSGQGNGYTF
TRBV7-2	NA	TRBD2	TRBJ2-5	TGTGCCAGCAGCAACTTAGCGGGAGGGAGCCAAGAGACCCAGTACTTC	CASSNLAGGSQETQYF
TRBV6-5	NA	NA	TRBJ1-4	TGTGCCAGCAGAGACAGGTTAAATGAAAAACTGTTTTTT	CASRDRLNEKLFF
TRBV15	NA	TRBD2	TRBJ2-3	TGTGCCACCAGCAGAGAACCTAGCGGGGGTACAGATACGCAGTATTTT	CATSREPSGGTDTQYF
TRBV7-8	few	NA	TRBJ2-2	TGTGCCAGCAGCAACCGGGCTCCCGGGGAGCTGTTTTTT	CASSNRAPGELFF
TRBV15	NA	NA	TRBJ2-7	TGTGCCACCAGCTACTCAACCGGGGCCCACCACGAGCAGTACTTC	CATSYSTGAHHEQYF
TRBV5-1	NA	NA	TRBJ2-7	TGCGCCAGCAGCTTGCGGGGGCAAGATAGCGAGCAGTACTTC	CASSLRGQDSEQYF
TRBV7-3	NA	TRBD1	TRBJ1-2	TGTGCCAGCAGCGACGGACAGGGGGCCTATGGCTACACCTTC	CASSDGQGAYGYTF
TRBV6-5	NA	NA	TRBJ2-7	TGTGCCAGCAGCCGACTGGAACAGGCCCTTTACGAGCAGTACTTC	CASSRLEQALYEQYF
TRBV28	NA	NA	TRBJ1-2	TGTGCCAGCCGCGTTGGGGGAACGGGTAACTCTAACTATGGCTACACCTTC	CASRVGGTGNSNYGYTF
TRBV7-5	NA	NA	TRBJ2-2	TGTGTCAGAAGCCTCACCCCAATTCCTCGACTAGCGGACCCTCCCGGGGAGCTGTTTTTT	CVRSLTPIPRLADPPGELFF
TRBV2	NA	NA	TRBJ1-5	TGTGCCAGCAGCCCCCCGCGAGGGAAGAGCGCCCAGCCCCAGCATTTT	CASSPPRGKSAQPQHF
TRBV7-8	NA	NA	TRBJ2-7	TGTGCCAGCAGCTTAGGAGCGGGCCGAGGAGCCGGTAGCAACGAGCAGTACTTC	CASSLGAGRGAGSNEQYF
TRBV5-4	NA	NA	TRBJ2-3	TGTGCCAGCAGCTTGAAGACCTACCCTAGCACAGATACGCAGTATTTT	CASSLKTYPSTDTQYF
TRBV9	NA	NA	TRBJ1-3	TGTGCCAGCAGCGGGACGGTCTCCTCTGGAAACACCATATATTTT	CASSGTVSSGNTIYF
TRBV7-3	NA	NA	TRBJ2-5	TGTGCCAGCAGCTTATCGGCAGGGGTAGAGACCCAGTACTTC	CASSLSAGVETQYF